The rows below give T cell receptor beta chains drawn from one sample of a study of blood T cell repertoires in COVID-19. Here immunoSEQ multiplex PCR was the method, and the copy in TCRdb shows in-frame clones only, minus some. The sample records about 330,000 clones, more than 70% being singletons. Sequencing was done on a sample of PBMCs or T cells enriched from blood (not recorded which). The receptors here all came from a woman between 25 and 40 years old who had recovered from COVID-19. Each CDR3 is given with its conserved first and last residue. The order of the fields is V gene, J gene, D gene, clone size, CDR3 protein, CDR3 DNA. D genes are given only for firm matches. Clone size appears in some rows only: once, few, many, or a class for an expanded clone.

>TRBV7-2|TRBJ1-1|NA|NA
CASNRGGPNTEAFF
TGTGCCAGCAACCGGGGGGGCCCTAACACTGAAGCTTTCTTT
>TRBV5-4|TRBJ2-3|TRBD2|NA
CASCGTSPTDTQYF
TGTGCCAGTTGCGGGACTAGCCCCACAGATACGCAGTATTTT
>TRBV2|TRBJ1-4|TRBD1|NA
CASFTGEGEKLFF
TGTGCCAGCTTTACAGGGGAAGGAGAAAAACTGTTTTTT
>TRBV6-6|TRBJ1-1|NA|NA
CASRGGAQDTEAFF
TGTGCCAGCCGAGGGGGGGCGCAGGACACTGAAGCTTTCTTT
>TRBV19|TRBJ1-1|NA|NA
CASSTYSGENTEAFF
TGTGCCAGTAGTACCTACAGCGGTGAAAACACTGAAGCTTTCTTT
>TRBV19|TRBJ2-5|TRBD1|NA
CASSSDRDQETQYF
TGTGCCAGTAGTTCCGACAGGGATCAAGAGACCCAGTACTTC
>TRBV11-2|TRBJ1-2|NA|NA
CASSFGVRRGYTF
TGTGCCAGCAGCTTCGGGGTTCGTCGGGGCTACACCTTC
>TRBV7-2|TRBJ1-6|NA|NA
CASSQGQYYNSPLHF
TGTGCCAGCAGCCAAGGACAGTATTATAATTCACCCCTCCACTTT
>TRBV27|TRBJ2-1|NA|NA
CASSVVGRGNEQFF
TGTGCCAGCAGCGTGGTCGGCAGGGGTAATGAGCAGTTCTTC
>TRBV24-1|TRBJ1-1|NA|NA
CATSGPNFRYTEAFF
TGTGCCACCAGTGGCCCTAATTTCAGGTACACTGAAGCTTTCTTT
>TRBV5-1|TRBJ2-3|NA|NA
CASSKQTGRTDTQYF
TGCGCCAGCAGCAAACAGACAGGGAGGACAGATACGCAGTATTTT
>TRBV4-2|TRBJ1-5|NA|NA
CASSQEAGFRQPQHF
TGTGCCAGCAGCCAAGAGGCGGGGTTTAGGCAGCCCCAGCATTTT
>TRBV23-1|TRBJ1-2|NA|NA
CASRRDTKYGYTF
TGCGCCAGCAGAAGGGACACCAAGTATGGCTACACCTTC
>TRBV6-5|TRBJ1-2|TRBD1|NA
CASSLRQGNYGYTF
TGTGCCAGCAGCTTACGACAGGGTAACTATGGCTACACCTTC
>TRBV13|TRBJ1-1|TRBD1|once
CASSGDRDNTEAFF
TGTGCCAGCAGCGGGGACAGGGATAACACTGAAGCTTTCTTT
>TRBV29-1|TRBJ1-1|NA|NA
CSVEVQGQVTEAFF
TGCAGCGTTGAAGTCCAGGGTCAGGTCACTGAAGCTTTCTTT
>TRBV6-2/TRBV6-3|TRBJ2-5|TRBD2|once
CASSYSPRGVGQETQYF
TGTGCCAGCAGTTACTCCCCCCGGGGGGTTGGCCAAGAGACCCAGTACTTC
>TRBV5-1|TRBJ1-2|TRBD1|NA
CASSIGTGNYGYTF
TGCGCCAGCAGCATCGGGACAGGGAACTATGGCTACACCTTC
>TRBV5-1|TRBJ2-3|TRBD2|NA
CASSLLAGGSTDTQYF
TGCGCCAGCAGCTTACTAGCGGGGGGGAGCACAGATACGCAGTATTTT
>TRBV12-5|TRBJ2-1|TRBD1|NA
CASRETGVNEQFF
TGTGCTAGTCGGGAGACAGGGGTCAATGAGCAGTTCTTC
>TRBV7-2|TRBJ1-2|TRBD1|NA
CASSLPSGQRVGGYTF
TGTGCCAGCAGCTTACCATCGGGACAGAGGGTTGGGGGCTACACCTTC
>TRBV2|TRBJ1-2|NA|NA
CASSVAGLAYGYTF
TGTGCCAGCAGTGTGGCAGGGCTGGCCTATGGCTACACCTTC
>TRBV4-1|TRBJ1-2|NA|NA
CASSQVQGSDYGYTF
TGCGCCAGCAGCCAAGTCCAGGGGAGCGACTATGGCTACACCTTC
>TRBV4-1|TRBJ2-7|NA|once
CASSLFRSTPYEQYF
TGCGCCAGCAGCCTTTTTAGGAGTACCCCCTACGAGCAGTACTTC
>TRBV28|TRBJ1-1|NA|NA
CASTTPTGSAEAFF
TGTGCCAGCACGACCCCGACAGGATCAGCTGAAGCTTTCTTT
>TRBV7-8|TRBJ1-2|NA|NA
CASSSYRVNYGYTF
TGTGCCAGCAGCTCCTACAGGGTAAACTATGGCTACACCTTC
>TRBV7-2|TRBJ1-2|NA|NA
CASSLWAPYGYTF
TGTGCCAGCAGCTTATGGGCGCCGTATGGCTACACCTTC
>TRBV28|TRBJ1-1|NA|NA
CASSPTWGGQTEAFF
TGTGCCAGCAGTCCCACATGGGGGGGGCAAACTGAAGCTTTCTTT
>TRBV3-1/TRBV3-2|TRBJ1-1|TRBD1|once
CASSQGTGVGDEAFF
TGTGCCAGCAGCCAAGGGACAGGGGTGGGTGATGAAGCTTTCTTT
>TRBV19|TRBJ1-5|NA|NA
CASNVGRARNQPQHF
TGTGCCAGTAACGTGGGCAGGGCCCGAAATCAGCCCCAGCATTTT
>TRBV28|TRBJ1-2|NA|once
CASSPDGAVNYGYTF
TGTGCCAGCAGCCCTGATGGGGCAGTTAACTATGGCTACACCTTC
>TRBV5-1|TRBJ2-7|TRBD1|NA
CASSSTGLYEQYF
TGCGCCAGCAGCTCGACAGGGTTGTACGAGCAGTACTTC
>TRBV5-1|TRBJ1-6|NA|NA
CASSFGHRVYNSPLHF
TGCGCCAGCAGCTTCGGCCACAGAGTCTATAATTCACCCCTCCACTTT
>TRBV4-2|TRBJ2-1|TRBD1|once
CASSHYLLRGRGGNEQFF
TGTGCCAGCAGCCATTATCTCCTCAGGGGGCGCGGCGGGAATGAGCAGTTCTTC
>TRBV4-2|TRBJ1-2|TRBD1|NA
CASSQEIDRGGYTF
TGTGCCAGCAGCCAAGAAATTGACAGGGGCGGCTACACCTTC
>TRBV30|TRBJ1-2|TRBD1|once
CAGTGGDGYTF
TGTGCCGGAACAGGGGGAGATGGCTACACCTTC
>TRBV5-4|TRBJ2-1|NA|NA
CASSSGTPFHSSYNEQFF
TGTGCCAGCTCCTCCGGGACTCCATTCCACAGCTCCTACAATGAGCAGTTCTTC
>TRBV6-1|TRBJ1-1|NA|NA
CASSEAGLWGDMNTEAFF
TGTGCCAGCAGTGAAGCTGGACTTTGGGGTGATATGAACACTGAAGCTTTCTTT